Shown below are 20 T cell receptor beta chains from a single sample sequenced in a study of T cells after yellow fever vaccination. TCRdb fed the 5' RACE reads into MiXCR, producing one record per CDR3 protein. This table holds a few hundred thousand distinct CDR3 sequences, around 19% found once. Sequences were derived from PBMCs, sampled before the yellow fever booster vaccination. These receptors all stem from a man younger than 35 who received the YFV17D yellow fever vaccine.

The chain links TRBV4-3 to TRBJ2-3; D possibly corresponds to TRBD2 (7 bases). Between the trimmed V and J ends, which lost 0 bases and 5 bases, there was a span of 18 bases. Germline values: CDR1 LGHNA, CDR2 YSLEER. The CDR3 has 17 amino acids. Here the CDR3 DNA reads TGCGCCAGCAGCCAAGAGTTTGGAGGGGGGGCAGTAGATACGCAGTATTTT. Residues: CASSQEFGGGAVDTQYF.

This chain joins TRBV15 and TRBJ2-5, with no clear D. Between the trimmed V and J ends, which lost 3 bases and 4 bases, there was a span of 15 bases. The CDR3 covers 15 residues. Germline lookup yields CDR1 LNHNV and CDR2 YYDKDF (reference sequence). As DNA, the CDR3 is TGTGCCACCAGCAGTCAAAGAGGTATACGAGAGACCCAGTACTTC. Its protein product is CATSSQRGIRETQYF.

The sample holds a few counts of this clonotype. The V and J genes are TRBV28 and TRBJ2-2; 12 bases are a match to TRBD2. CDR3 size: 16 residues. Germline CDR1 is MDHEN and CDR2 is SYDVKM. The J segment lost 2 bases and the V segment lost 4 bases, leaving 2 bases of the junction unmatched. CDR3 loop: CASSSSGGENTGELFF. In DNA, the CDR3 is TGTGCCAGCAGTTCTAGCGGGGGGGAAAACACCGGGGAGCTGTTTTTT. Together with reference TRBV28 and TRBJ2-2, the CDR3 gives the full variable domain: DVKVTQSSRYLVKRTGEKVFLECVQDMDHENMFWYRQDPGLGLRLIYFSYDVKMKEKGDIPEGYSVSREKKERFSLILESASTNQTSMYLCASSSSGGENTGELFFGEGSRLTVL.

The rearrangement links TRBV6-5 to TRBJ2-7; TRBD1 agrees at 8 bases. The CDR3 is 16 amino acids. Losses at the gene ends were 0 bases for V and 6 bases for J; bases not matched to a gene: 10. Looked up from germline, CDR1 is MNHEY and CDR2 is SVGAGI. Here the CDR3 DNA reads TGTGCCAGCAGTTACTCGAAATGGGCGGGACAGGCCGAGCAGTACTTC. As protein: CASSYSKWAGQAEQYF.

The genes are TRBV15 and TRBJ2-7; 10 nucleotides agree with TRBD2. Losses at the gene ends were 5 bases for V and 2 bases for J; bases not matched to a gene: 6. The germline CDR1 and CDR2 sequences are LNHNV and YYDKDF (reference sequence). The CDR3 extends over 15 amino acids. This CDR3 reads CATSGLAGAAYEQYF. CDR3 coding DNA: TGTGCCACCAGCGGGCTAGCGGGGGCCGCCTACGAGCAGTACTTC.

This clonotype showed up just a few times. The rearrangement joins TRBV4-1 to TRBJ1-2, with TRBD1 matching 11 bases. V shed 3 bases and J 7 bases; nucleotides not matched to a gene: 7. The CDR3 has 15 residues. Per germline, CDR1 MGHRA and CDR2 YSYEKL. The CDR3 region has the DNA TGCGCCAGCAGCCACCATGGACAGGGGGCGTCTGGCTACACCTTC. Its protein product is CASSHHGQGASGYTF.

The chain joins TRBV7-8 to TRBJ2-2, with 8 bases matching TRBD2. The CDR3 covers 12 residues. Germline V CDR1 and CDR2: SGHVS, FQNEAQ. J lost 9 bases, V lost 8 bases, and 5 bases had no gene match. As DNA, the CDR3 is TGTGCCAGCCGGGGGGGTGCCCGGGAGCTGTTTTTT. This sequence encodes CASRGGARELFF. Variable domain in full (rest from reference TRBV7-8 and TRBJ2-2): GAGVSQSPRYKVAKRGQDVALRCDPISGHVSLFWYQQALGQGPEFLTYFQNEAQLDKSGLPSDRFFAERPEGSVSTLKIQRTQQEDSAVYLCASRGGARELFFGEGSRLTVL.

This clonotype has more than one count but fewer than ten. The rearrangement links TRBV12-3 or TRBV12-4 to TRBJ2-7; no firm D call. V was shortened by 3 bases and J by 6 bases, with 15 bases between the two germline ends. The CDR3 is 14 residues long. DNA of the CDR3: TGTGCCAGCAGTTTTAAGCCAGGCCACTCCGAGCAGTACTTC. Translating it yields CASSFKPGHSEQYF.

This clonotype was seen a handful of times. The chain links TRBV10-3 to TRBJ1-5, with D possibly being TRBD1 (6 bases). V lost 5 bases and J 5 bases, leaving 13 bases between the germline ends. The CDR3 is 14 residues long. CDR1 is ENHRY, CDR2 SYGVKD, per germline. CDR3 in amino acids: CAISSQDSHQPQHF. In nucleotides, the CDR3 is TGTGCCATCAGTAGTCAGGACAGCCATCAGCCCCAGCATTTT.

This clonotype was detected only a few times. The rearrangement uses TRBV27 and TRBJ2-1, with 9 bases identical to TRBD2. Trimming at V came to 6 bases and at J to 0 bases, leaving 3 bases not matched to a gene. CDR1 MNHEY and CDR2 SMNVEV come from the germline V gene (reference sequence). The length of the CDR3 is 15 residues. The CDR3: CASSELAGSYNEQFF. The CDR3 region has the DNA TGTGCCAGCAGCGAACTAGCGGGCTCCTACAATGAGCAGTTCTTC.

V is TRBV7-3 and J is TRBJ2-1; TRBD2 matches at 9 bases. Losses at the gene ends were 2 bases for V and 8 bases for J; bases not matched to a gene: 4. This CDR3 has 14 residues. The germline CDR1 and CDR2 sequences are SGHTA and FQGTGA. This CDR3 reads CASSLGRGGYEQFF. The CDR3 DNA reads TGTGCCAGCAGCTTAGGGCGGGGGGGCTATGAGCAGTTCTTC. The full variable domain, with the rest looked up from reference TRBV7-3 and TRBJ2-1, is GAGVSQTPSNKVTEKGKYVELRCDPISGHTALYWYRQSLGQGPEFLIYFQGTGAADDSGLPNDRFFAVRPEGSVSTLKIQRTERGDSAVYLCASSLGRGGYEQFFGPGTRLTVL.

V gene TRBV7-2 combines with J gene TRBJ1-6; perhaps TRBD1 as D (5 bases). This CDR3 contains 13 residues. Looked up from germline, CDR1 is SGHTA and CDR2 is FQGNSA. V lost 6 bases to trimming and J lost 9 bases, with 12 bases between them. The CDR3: CASRTGGASPLHF. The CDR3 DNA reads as TGTGCCAGCAGAACCGGCGGGGCTTCACCCCTCCACTTT.

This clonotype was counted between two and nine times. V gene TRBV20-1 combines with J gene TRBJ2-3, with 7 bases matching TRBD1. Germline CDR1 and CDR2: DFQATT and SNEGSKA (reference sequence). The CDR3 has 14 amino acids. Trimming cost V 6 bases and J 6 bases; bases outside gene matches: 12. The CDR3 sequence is CSAIPTGARDTQYF. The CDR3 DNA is TGCAGTGCGATCCCTACAGGGGCAAGGGATACGCAGTATTTT.

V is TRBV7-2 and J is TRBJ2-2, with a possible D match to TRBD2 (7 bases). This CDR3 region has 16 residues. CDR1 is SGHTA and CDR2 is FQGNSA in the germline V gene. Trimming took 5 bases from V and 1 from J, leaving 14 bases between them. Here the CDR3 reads CASSRVRGGNTGELFF. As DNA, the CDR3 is TGTGCCAGCAGCCGGGTTAGGGGGGGGAACACCGGGGAGCTGTTTTTT.

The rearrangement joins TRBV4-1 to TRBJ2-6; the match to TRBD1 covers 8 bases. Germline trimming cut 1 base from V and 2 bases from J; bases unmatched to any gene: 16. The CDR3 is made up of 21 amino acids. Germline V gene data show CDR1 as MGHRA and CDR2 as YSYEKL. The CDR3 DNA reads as TGCGCCAGCAGCCAAGGACGGGGCAGGGGGCTGCTCGTGGCTGGGGCCAACGTCCTGACTTTC. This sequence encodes CASSQGRGRGLLVAGANVLTF.

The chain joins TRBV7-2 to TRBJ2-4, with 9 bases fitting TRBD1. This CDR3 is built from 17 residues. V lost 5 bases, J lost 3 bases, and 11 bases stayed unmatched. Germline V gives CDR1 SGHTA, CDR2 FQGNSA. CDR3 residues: CASSEAGTGSVKNIQYF. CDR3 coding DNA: TGTGCCAGCAGCGAAGCCGGGACAGGGTCAGTCAAAAACATTCAGTACTTC.

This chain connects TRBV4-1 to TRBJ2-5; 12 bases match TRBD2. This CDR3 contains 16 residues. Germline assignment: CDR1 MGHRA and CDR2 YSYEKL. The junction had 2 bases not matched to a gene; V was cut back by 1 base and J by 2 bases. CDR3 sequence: CASSQATSGGQETQYF. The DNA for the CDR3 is TGCGCCAGCAGCCAAGCGACTAGCGGGGGACAAGAGACCCAGTACTTC.

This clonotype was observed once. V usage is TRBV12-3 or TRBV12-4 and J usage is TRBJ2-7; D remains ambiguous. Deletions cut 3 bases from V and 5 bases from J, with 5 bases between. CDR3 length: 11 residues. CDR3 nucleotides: TGTGCCAGCAGTTTTTTCGACGAGCAGTACTTC. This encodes CASSFFDEQYF.

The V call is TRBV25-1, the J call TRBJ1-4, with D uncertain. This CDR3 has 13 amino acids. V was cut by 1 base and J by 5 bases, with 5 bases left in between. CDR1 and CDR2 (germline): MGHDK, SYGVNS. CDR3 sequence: CASSEWTNEKLFF. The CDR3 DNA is TGTGCCAGCAGTGAATGGACGAATGAAAAACTGTTTTTT.

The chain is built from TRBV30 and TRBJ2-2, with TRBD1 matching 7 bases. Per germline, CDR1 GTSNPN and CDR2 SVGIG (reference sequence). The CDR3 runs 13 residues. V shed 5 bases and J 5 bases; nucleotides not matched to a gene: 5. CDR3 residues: CAWDRVGTGELFF. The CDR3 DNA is TGTGCCTGGGACAGGGTCGGGACCGGGGAGCTGTTTTTT. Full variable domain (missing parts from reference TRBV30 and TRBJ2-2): SQTIHQWPATLVQPVGSPLSLECTVEGTSNPNLYWYRQAAGRGLQLLFYSVGIGQISSEVPQNLSASRPQDRQFILSSKKLLLSDSGFYLCAWDRVGTGELFFGEGSRLTVL.